The source of this TCR beta chain is a study of blood T cell repertoires in COVID-19. The overall study: Spain, Italy and the United States supplied samples that represented acute and convalescent COVID-19. The cDNA or gDNA used as material had been derived from T cells, B-cell-depleted T cells, or PBMCs.

As handled by the study authors: Estimation of nucleated cell counts relied on the amplification of reference gene primers. Using immunoSEQ multiplex PCR, the repertoire was profiled, and TCRdb retains in-frame clones only, with some absent. V and J calls and clone size are as listed in that table; D and trimming were resolved from the DNA. The sample yields a few hundred thousand clones, around nine tenths seen once. The clonotype originates from a man aged 25-45 years with acute or convalescent COVID-19. The sequenced material came from peripheral blood.

This CDR3 reads CASSPGGRGTFQETQYF. The CDR3 bases are TGTGCCAGCAGTCCCGGGGGGCGGGGGACCTTCCAAGAGACCCAGTACTTC. The rearrangement links TRBV6-6 to TRBJ2-5; D is perhaps TRBD2 (7 bases). The germline gives CDR1 MNHNY, CDR2 SVGAGI (reference sequence). Between the trimmed V and J ends, which lost 5 bases and 1 base, there was a span of 20 bases. The CDR3 has 17 amino acids.